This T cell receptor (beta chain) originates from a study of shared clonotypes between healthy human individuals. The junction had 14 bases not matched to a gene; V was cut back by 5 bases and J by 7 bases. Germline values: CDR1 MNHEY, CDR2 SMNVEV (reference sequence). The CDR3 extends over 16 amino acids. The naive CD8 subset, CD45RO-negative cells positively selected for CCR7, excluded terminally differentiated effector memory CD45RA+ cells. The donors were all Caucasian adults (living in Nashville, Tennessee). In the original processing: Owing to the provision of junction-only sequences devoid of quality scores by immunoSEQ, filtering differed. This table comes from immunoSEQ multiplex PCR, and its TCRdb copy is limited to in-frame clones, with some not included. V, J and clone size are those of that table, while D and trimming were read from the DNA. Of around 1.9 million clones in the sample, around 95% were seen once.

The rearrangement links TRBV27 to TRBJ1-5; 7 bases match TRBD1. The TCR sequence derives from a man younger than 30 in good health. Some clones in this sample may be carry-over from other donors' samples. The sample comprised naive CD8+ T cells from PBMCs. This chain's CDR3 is CASSTYRGASGQPQHF. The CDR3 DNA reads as TGTGCCAGCAGTACTTACAGGGGCGCCTCGGGGCAGCCCCAGCATTTT.